One sample yielded the 11 T cell receptor beta chains listed below, sequenced in a study of cytomegalovirus exposure and HLA in healthy donors. It was with 60 Vbeta and 13 Jbeta primers that the PCR ran. Produced via immunoSEQ multiplex PCR; TCRdb's table is partial and in-frame only. This repertoire shows approximately 50,000 clones, 55% to 65% found once; its top ten account for about 11%. Sequences were obtained from PBMCs. These receptors all stem from a human donor in good health.

The chain couples TRBV27 to TRBJ2-2; possibly TRBD1 for D (5 bases). V lost 7 bases and J lost 1, with 7 bases in between. The germline gives CDR1 MNHEY, CDR2 SMNVEV (reference sequence). The CDR3 is 13 residues long. The CDR3 here is CASTQGNTGELFF. CDR3 DNA: TGTGCCAGCACGCAGGGGAACACCGGGGAGCTGTTTTTT.

This rearrangement joins TRBV30 to TRBJ1-4; D is perhaps TRBD1 (6 bases). Trimming cost V 3 bases and J 8 bases, with 13 bases left between them. This CDR3 is 13 amino acids long. Germline loops: CDR1 GTSNPN, CDR2 SVGIG (reference sequence). This CDR3 reads CAWSRGIGEKLFF. Here the CDR3 DNA reads TGTGCCTGGAGCAGGGGTATTGGGGAAAAACTGTTTTTT. Full variable domain (missing parts from reference TRBV30 and TRBJ1-4): SQTIHQWPATLVQPVGSPLSLECTVEGTSNPNLYWYRQAAGRGLQLLFYSVGIGQISSEVPQNLSASRPQDRQFILSSKKLLLSDSGFYLCAWSRGIGEKLFFGSGTQLSVL.

This clone showed up just a few times. The chain links TRBV7-2 to TRBJ2-7, with a weak D call TRBD1 (6 bases). The CDR3 has 13 amino acids. With 5 bases removed from V and 1 base from J, the gap between germline ends came to 9 bases. Germline V gene data show CDR1 as SGHTA and CDR2 as FQGNSA. CDR3 sequence (DNA): TGTGCCAGCAGCGTAACAGGGTCCTACGAGCAGTACTTC. Its translation is CASSVTGSYEQYF.

The J gene is TRBJ2-7, the V gene TRBV2; 8 nucleotides line up with TRBD1. CDR3 length: 13 residues. Per the germline V gene, CDR1 is SNHLY and CDR2 is FYNNEI. V dropped 5 bases and J dropped 5; count of bases not matched to a gene: 5. In DNA, the CDR3 is TGTGCCAGCAGTCGGACAGGGTCCCACGAGCAGTACTTC. Amino acid sequence: CASSRTGSHEQYF. The full variable domain, completed using reference TRBV2 and TRBJ2-7, is EPEVTQTPSHQVTQMGQEVILRCVPISNHLYFYWYRQILGQKVEFLVSFYNNEISEKSEIFDDQFSVERPDGSNFTLKIRSTKLEDSAMYFCASSRTGSHEQYFGPGTRLTVT.

The V and J genes are TRBV5-1 and TRBJ2-7, with 11 bases fitting TRBD1. There are 15 residues in the CDR3. Germline V lookup: CDR1 SGHRS, CDR2 YFSETQ. The J segment lost 5 bases and the V segment lost 5 bases, leaving 9 bases of the junction unmatched. The CDR3 is CASRTQGQGGDEQYF. CDR3 nucleotides: TGCGCCAGCAGGACTCAGGGACAGGGGGGGGACGAGCAGTACTTC.

The chain uses TRBV19 and TRBJ1-4; 8 bases align to TRBD1. With V trimmed by 5 bases and J by 7 bases, 9 bases remained unmatched. The CDR3 loop spans 15 amino acids. Germline CDR1 and CDR2: LNHDA and SQIVND (reference sequence). The CDR3 here is CASSPGQGAGEKLFF. For the CDR3, the DNA is TGTGCCAGTAGTCCTGGACAGGGTGCGGGTGAAAAACTGTTTTTT.

This chain joins TRBV10-2 and TRBJ1-1; D remains unclear. CDR1 WSHSY and CDR2 SAAADI come from the germline V gene. V lost 6 bases to trimming and J lost 3 bases, with 11 bases between them. This CDR3 has 13 amino acids. Written as DNA, the CDR3 is TGCGCCAGCAGCCCCGAGCTCTACACTGAAGCTTTCTTT. Amino acids: CASSPELYTEAFF.

This clone was seen a single time. The junction and the germline gene differ at one end; a read error may be behind it. The chain has TRBV28 and TRBJ2-1; 8 nucleotides line up with TRBD1. The CDR3 extends over 11 amino acids. Germline V lookup: CDR1 MDHEN, CDR2 SYDVKM. CDR3 in DNA: TGTGCCAGCAGTTTTGACAGGGGTGCGCTCTTC. It translates to CASSFDRGALF.

This clone occurred a few times. This chain joins TRBV30 and TRBJ1-4; D gene ambiguous. The CDR3 length is 11 residues. The V gene lost 1 base and the J gene lost 10 bases, with 7 bases spanning the gap. The germline V gene has CDR1 GTSNPN and CDR2 SVGIG (reference sequence). CDR3 bases: TGTGCCTGGAGTGGCCGGGGAAAACTGTTTTTT. This translates into CAWSGRGKLFF.

V gene TRBV6-1 combines with J gene TRBJ1-2; 12 bases map to TRBD1. This CDR3 is 17 amino acids long. V dropped 4 bases and J dropped 4; count of bases not matched to a gene: 10. CDR1 and CDR2 (germline): MNHNS, SASEGT. DNA for the CDR3: TGTGCCAGCAGTGTCCGGGACAGGGGGCTTTGGGGCTATGGCTACACCTTC. The encoded protein is CASSVRDRGLWGYGYTF.

The chain recombines TRBV18 with TRBJ1-1; D uncertain. Germline loops: CDR1 KGHSH, CDR2 LQKENI. V was clipped by 0 bases and J by 0 bases, with 8 bases between them. The CDR3 contains 15 residues. The CDR3 protein is CASSPPELMNTEAFF. The CDR3 DNA reads TGTGCCAGCTCACCACCAGAGCTCATGAACACTGAAGCTTTCTTT.